The 29 T cell receptor beta chains below all came from one sample that was sequenced in a study of cytomegalovirus exposure and HLA in healthy donors. Both 60 Vbeta primers and 13 Jbeta primers went into the PCR. Clones were sequenced by immunoSEQ multiplex PCR, and TCRdb holds only the in-frame ones, with some missing. The table has about 190,000 clones, about 69% seen once. The sequencing input was PBMCs. The receptors were sampled from a man aged 25-45 years in good health and CMV-seropositive.

The chain couples TRBV30 to TRBJ1-1; D is unclear. There are 12 residues in the CDR3. Looked up from germline, CDR1 is GTSNPN and CDR2 is SVGIG (reference sequence). V was cut by 3 bases and J by 10 bases, with 15 bases left in between. The CDR3 protein is CAWSTPGSRAFF. CDR3 sequence (DNA): TGTGCCTGGAGCACACCAGGTAGTAGAGCTTTCTTT. The variable domain in full, completed from reference TRBV30 and TRBJ1-1, reads SQTIHQWPATLVQPVGSPLSLECTVEGTSNPNLYWYRQAAGRGLQLLFYSVGIGQISSEVPQNLSASRPQDRQFILSSKKLLLSDSGFYLCAWSTPGSRAFFGQGTRLTVV.

This chain links TRBV27 with TRBJ2-7; 13 nucleotides line up with TRBD2. Trimming removed 4 bases from V and 7 bases from J; junction bases left unmatched: 13. The germline gives CDR1 MNHEY, CDR2 SMNVEV (reference sequence). The CDR3 has 17 residues. CDR3: CASSSRTSGSRAGEQYF. The CDR3, as DNA: TGTGCCAGCAGTTCCCGGACTAGCGGGAGTAGGGCGGGGGAGCAGTACTTC.

This rearrangement joins TRBV30 to TRBJ2-1; 10 bases match TRBD2. V dropped 0 bases and J dropped 7; count of bases not matched to a gene: 3. The CDR3 is 14 amino acids. CDR1 and CDR2 (germline): GTSNPN, SVGIG (reference sequence). The CDR3, as DNA: TGTGCCTGGAGTGTAACTAGCGGGAAAAATGAGCAGTTCTTC. Amino acids: CAWSVTSGKNEQFF.

This sequence joins TRBV6-6 and TRBJ1-4; tentative D call: TRBD1 (6 bases). Trimming removed 5 bases at V and 8 bases at J, with 15 bases between. This CDR3 is built from 14 residues. Germline V lookup: CDR1 MNHNY, CDR2 SVGAGI (reference sequence). The CDR3 here is CASSGGQPLEKLFF. CDR3 in DNA: TGTGCCAGCAGTGGCGGACAGCCCCTGGAAAAACTGTTTTTT.

This chain connects TRBV28 to TRBJ2-2, with D perhaps TRBD2 (5 bases). CDR3 length: 17 amino acids. V dropped 5 bases and J dropped 0 bases, with 16 bases sitting between them. The V gene's germline CDR1 is MDHEN and CDR2 SYDVKM. The CDR3 DNA is TGTGCCAGCAGTCCCCGGTCGGGATTCGCGAACACCGGGGAGCTGTTTTTT. It yields the protein CASSPRSGFANTGELFF.

This clone was recorded a few times. The rearrangement joins TRBV5-4 to TRBJ2-1, with 15 bases fitting TRBD2. Germline V gene sequence: CDR1 SGHNT, CDR2 YYREEE (reference sequence). The V segment lost 4 bases and the J segment 7 bases; nucleotides outside the gene matches: 0. The CDR3 sequence is 14 residues long. The CDR3 DNA follows: TGTGCCAGCAGCGGACTAGCGGGGGGGAATGAGCAGTTCTTC. Amino acid sequence: CASSGLAGGNEQFF.

This chain links TRBV18 with TRBJ2-7, with D maybe TRBD2 (5 bases). The CDR3 totals 13 residues. Trimming removed 4 bases at V and 4 bases at J, with 11 bases between. Germline CDR1 is KGHSH and CDR2 is LQKENI. CDR3 sequence (DNA): TGTGCCAGCTCACTTCGCCCGGGATACGAGCAGTACTTC. This translates into CASSLRPGYEQYF.

The chain has TRBV19 and TRBJ1-4; maybe TRBD1 (6 bases). The V gene's germline CDR1 is LNHDA and CDR2 SQIVND (reference sequence). This CDR3 region has 13 residues. The V end was cut by 11 bases, the J end by 4 bases, with 14 bases between. In DNA form, the CDR3 reads TGTGCCGCAGGTGGACAGTTTAATGAAAAACTGTTTTTT. It yields the protein CAAGGQFNEKLFF.

The V gene is TRBV7-9, the J gene TRBJ2-2; D possibly corresponds to TRBD2 (7 bases). From germline, CDR1 is SEHNR and CDR2 FQNEAQ (reference sequence). There are 16 residues in the CDR3. V shed 2 bases and J shed 3 bases, with 13 bases lying between them. CDR3: CASSLHGGHDTGELFF. The CDR3 coding sequence is TGTGCCAGCAGCTTACACGGGGGGCACGACACCGGGGAGCTGTTTTTT.

There are a few counts of this clone. The rearrangement joins TRBV4-3 to TRBJ2-1; tentative D call: TRBD1 (6 bases). Germline V gene lookup returns CDR1 LGHNA and CDR2 YSLEER. CDR3 length: 14 residues. Deletions cut 10 bases from V and 0 bases from J, with 13 bases between. In DNA form, the CDR3 reads TGCGCCACCTCAGGGGCGAGCTCCTACAATGAGCAGTTCTTC. This codes for CATSGASSYNEQFF.

The table lists this clone with a few counts. V is TRBV28 and J is TRBJ2-1; 11 bases fit TRBD1. The CDR3 contains 17 residues. The ends lost 0 bases at V and 9 bases at J; junction bases unmatched: 10. Per germline, CDR1 MDHEN and CDR2 SYDVKM. For the CDR3, the DNA is TGTGCCAGCAGTTTATGGGCTTTGGACAGGGGGCCGGGTGAGCAGTTCTTC. It codes for CASSLWALDRGPGEQFF.

This clone showed up just a few times. The gene calls are TRBV11-3 and TRBJ2-5, with D possibly TRBD2 on 5 matching bases. Germline V gene lookup returns CDR1 SGHNT and CDR2 YENEEA. There are 13 residues in the CDR3. V shed 8 bases and J shed 0 bases, with 10 bases lying between them. Here the CDR3 DNA reads TGTGCCAGCCGAGGAGCGGACCAAGAGACCCAGTACTTC. Its protein is CASRGADQETQYF. Based on the CDR3 plus reference TRBV11-3 and TRBJ2-5, the full variable domain is EAGVVQSPRYKIIEKKQPVAFWCNPISGHNTLYWYLQNLGQGPELLIRYENEEAVDDSQLPKDRFSAERLKGVDSTLKIQPAELGDSAVYLCASRGADQETQYFGPGTRLLVL.

This chain uses TRBV28 with TRBJ1-2; D perhaps matches TRBD1 (6 bases). The germline gives CDR1 MDHEN, CDR2 SYDVKM. Trimming left V 5 bases short and J 8 bases short, with 18 bases between. This CDR3 is 14 amino acids long. For the CDR3, the DNA is TGTGCCAGCAGTGGGGAGGGGGTAAGGAGGGGCTACACCTTC. Translating it yields CASSGEGVRRGYTF.

CDR3 DNA sequence: TGTGCCAGCAGAGCCGGGACAGGGGTTAGGAACACTGAAGCTTTCTTT. This translates into CASRAGTGVRNTEAFF. The J gene is TRBJ1-1, the V gene TRBV7-9, with 10 bases lining up with TRBD1. The germline CDR1 and CDR2 sequences are SEHNR and FQNEAQ (reference sequence). The V segment lost 6 bases and the J segment 1 base; nucleotides outside the gene matches: 8. The CDR3 is 16 residues long.

The V gene is TRBV5-1, the J gene TRBJ2-1; tentative D call: TRBD2 (6 bases). The CDR3 is 16 residues long. Germline CDR1 and CDR2: SGHRS and YFSETQ. The ends were cut back, 0 bases at V and 7 bases at J, with 17 bases in the middle. CDR3 amino acids: CASSLALLAGRNEQFF. The DNA of the CDR3 is TGCGCCAGCAGCTTGGCGTTACTGGCGGGGCGGAATGAGCAGTTCTTC.

This clone was seen a handful of times. CDR3 in DNA: TGTGCCTGGTGGGACAGGAGCTCCTATAATTCACCCCTCCACTTT. Translated, it gives CAWWDRSSYNSPLHF. This chain joins TRBV30 and TRBJ1-6; 8 bases line up with TRBD1. The V gene's germline CDR1 is GTSNPN and CDR2 SVGIG (reference sequence). This CDR3 is 15 amino acids long. V lost 5 bases, J lost 0 bases, and 3 bases stayed unmatched.

The chain uses TRBV29-1 and TRBJ1-1, with TRBD1 matching over 7 bases. This CDR3 spans 12 amino acids. Germline-derived CDR1 and CDR2 are SQVTM and ANQGSEA. J lost 5 bases, V lost 7 bases, and 7 bases had no gene match. The CDR3 is CSADRESTEAFF. CDR3 in DNA: TGCAGCGCAGACAGGGAATCTACTGAAGCTTTCTTT.

This clone was seen a handful of times. The rearrangement joins TRBV7-2 to TRBJ2-2; TRBD1 matches 9 bases. The CDR3 covers 18 residues. V lost 3 bases to trimming and J lost 0 bases; unmatched junction nucleotides: 8. CDR1 is SGHTA and CDR2 is FQGNSA in the germline V gene. The CDR3 sequence is CASSFPSRQGANTGELFF. In DNA form, the CDR3 reads TGTGCCAGCAGCTTCCCATCTAGACAGGGGGCGAACACCGGGGAGCTGTTTTTT.

The chain employs TRBV5-1 and TRBJ1-3; D unclear. The germline V gene has CDR1 SGHRS and CDR2 YFSETQ. V lost 4 bases and J 7 bases, leaving 15 bases between the germline ends. This CDR3 region has 14 residues. CDR3: CASSPGSGWNTIYF. The DNA for the CDR3 is TGCGCCAGCAGCCCAGGCTCAGGCTGGAACACCATATATTTT.

The chain combines TRBV6-5 with TRBJ2-1; TRBD2 matches at 8 bases. CDR3 length: 15 amino acids. Trimming at V came to 0 bases and at J to 6 bases, leaving 4 bases not matched to a gene. Germline V lookup: CDR1 MNHEY, CDR2 SVGAGI. This CDR3 is CASSYSGLDGNEQFF. In DNA, the CDR3 is TGTGCCAGCAGTTACTCGGGACTAGACGGCAATGAGCAGTTCTTC.

Concerning this clone itself: At one boundary the junction diverges from the germline segment, which might be a read error. The chain uses TRBV7-7 and TRBJ2-6; 7 nucleotides match TRBD1. Germline CDR1 SSHAT, CDR2 FNYEAQ (reference sequence). CDR3 size: 16 residues. CDR3 bases: TGTGCTAGCAGCCTCGGGACAGCCTCTGGGGCCAACGTCCTGACTTTC. This codes for CASSLGTASGANVLTF.

This clone was observed a handful of times. This rearrangement joins TRBV2 to TRBJ2-1, with 9 bases that match TRBD2. Looked up from germline, CDR1 is SNHLY and CDR2 is FYNNEI. This CDR3 comprises 14 residues. V was clipped by 4 bases and J by 5 bases; unmatched bases: 3. The CDR3 loop is CASSARGGDNEQFF. The CDR3 bases are TGTGCCAGCAGTGCCCGCGGGGGGGACAATGAGCAGTTCTTC.

A single count supports this clone. The chain employs TRBV30 and TRBJ1-5; a weak D match, TRBD1 (5 bases). CDR1 is GTSNPN, CDR2 SVGIG, per germline (reference sequence). Trimming took off 1 base at V and 4 bases at J, with 14 bases between the two ends. This CDR3 spans 15 amino acids. CDR3 in amino acids: CAWSAGGTSNQPQHF. CDR3 DNA: TGTGCCTGGAGTGCCGGGGGAACATCAAATCAGCCCCAGCATTTT.

J is TRBJ2-7 and V is TRBV11-1; 15 nucleotides align to TRBD2. Germline values: CDR1 SGHAT, CDR2 FQDESV (reference sequence). The CDR3 is made up of 17 amino acids. J lost 0 bases, V lost 5 bases, and 5 bases had no gene match. CDR3 in DNA: TGTGCCAGCAGCCGCGGGACTAGCGGGGGGTCCTCCTACGAGCAGTACTTC. Encoded protein: CASSRGTSGGSSYEQYF.

The chain is built from TRBV5-6 and TRBJ2-5; 10 bases agree with TRBD2. The trim removed 3 bases at V and 5 bases at J, leaving 7 bases unmatched. The length of the CDR3 is 15 residues. Germline V CDR1 and CDR2: SGHDT, YYEEEE. The CDR3 DNA reads as TGTGCCAGCAGCTCAGCGACTAGCGGGTTTGAGACCCAGTACTTC. Protein sequence: CASSSATSGFETQYF.

The V gene is TRBV7-9, the J gene TRBJ1-2; TRBD1 is a possible D gene (6 bases). CDR3 length: 14 amino acids. V lost 2 bases and J lost 3, with 10 bases in between. Germline lookup yields CDR1 SEHNR and CDR2 FQNEAQ (reference sequence). The CDR3, as DNA: TGTGCCAGCAGCTTACTAGGGGGGGACTATGGCTACACCTTC. Translation gives CASSLLGGDYGYTF.

The gene calls are TRBV19 and TRBJ2-7, with 10 nucleotides matching TRBD1. CDR3 length equals 18 residues. Trimming cost V 4 bases and J 1 base; bases outside gene matches: 13. Germline loops: CDR1 LNHDA, CDR2 SQIVND (reference sequence). The CDR3 nucleotides are TGTGCCAGTAGTACTCATCCGGGACAGGGGAAGAAGTCCTACGAGCAGTACTTC. Residues: CASSTHPGQGKKSYEQYF.

V is TRBV6-1 and J is TRBJ2-3; the match to TRBD1 covers 10 bases. Germline V lookup: CDR1 MNHNS, CDR2 SASEGT. Losses at the gene ends were 8 bases for V and 8 bases for J; bases not matched to a gene: 10. The length of the CDR3 is 14 residues. The CDR3 nucleotides are TGTGCCAGCGCGGGCGGCGGGGACAGGGGTACGCAGTATTTT. This translates into CASAGGGDRGTQYF.

CDR3 sequence: CASSFRGEANYGYTF. CDR3 bases: TGTGCCAGCAGCTTCCGAGGTGAGGCTAACTATGGCTACACCTTC. The J gene is TRBJ1-2, the V gene TRBV7-2; D is unclear. The CDR3 consists of 15 residues. Per germline, CDR1 SGHTA and CDR2 FQGNSA. The ends were cut back, 3 bases at V and 0 bases at J, with 11 bases in the middle.